The clone carrying this TCR beta chain has only a few counts. Antigen unknown. These data come from a study of T cells in Graves' hyperthyroidism and ophthalmopathy. As for the study in general: Peripheral blood was collected at initial diagnosis, before any treatment. Study findings and constraints: Most expanded thyroid clonotypes above 0.001 also appeared in blood. Separating ophthalmopathy from stable hyperthyroidism was achieved by a 13 V-J model.

CDR1 and CDR2 (germline): SGHAT, FQNNGV. The length of the CDR3 is 16 residues. Trimming took 3 bases from V and 0 from J, leaving 11 bases between them. Graves' hyperthyroidism was deemed stable given no ophthalmopathy progression within 18 months. There were TCR beta CDR3 regions amplified from RNA transcripts. HTBI primers drove first-round RT-PCR of the TCR CDR3. TCRdb called the multiplex PCR reads again in MiXCR, with one record for every CDR3 protein. Found here are 300,000 to 400,000 distinct CDR3 sequences, roughly 23% of them singletons; the top ten hold roughly 52%. The chain employs TRBV11-2 and TRBJ2-2; maybe TRBD1 (6 bases). Input material: blood. The TCR was taken from a woman between 45 and 65 years old with Graves' hyperthyroidism. The chain's CDR3 is CASSFLRGPNTGELFF. As DNA, the CDR3 is TGTGCCAGCAGCTTTCTCAGGGGACCGAACACCGGGGAGCTGTTTTTT.